These T cell receptor beta chains were read from a single sample in a study of OX40 agonist ivuxolimab in advanced cancers. Only in-frame clones appear in the TCRdb table, and some are missing; sequencing was by immunoSEQ multiplex PCR. The sample has tens of thousands of clones; more than 75% are singletons. Sample: CD4+ or CD8+ T cells sorted from blood, taken in a trial of the OX40 agonist ivuxolimab. These receptors were collected from an adult with an advanced solid tumor such as melanoma, head and neck, liver or kidney cancer. Each CDR3 is given with its conserved first and last residue. D genes are given only for firm matches. Size is stated for part of the rows, as once, few or many counts, or as a class when the clone is expanded.

abundance: NA
v_gene: TRBV7-2
j_gene: TRBJ1-3
d_gene: NA
CDR3nt: TGTGCCAGCAGCGCACAGGGCGGCTCTGGAAACACCATATATTTT
CDR3aa: CASSAQGGSGNTIYF

abundance: NA
v_gene: TRBV5-1
j_gene: TRBJ2-5
d_gene: NA
CDR3nt: TGCGCCAGCAGCTTGGTGGCTCAAGAGACCCAGTACTTC
CDR3aa: CASSLVAQETQYF

abundance: NA
v_gene: TRBV11-2
j_gene: TRBJ2-3
d_gene: NA
CDR3nt: TGTGCTTCGGGCAGATCTAGCACAGATACGCAGTATTTT
CDR3aa: CASGRSSTDTQYF

abundance: NA
v_gene: TRBV5-1
j_gene: TRBJ2-6
d_gene: NA
CDR3nt: TGCGCCAGCAGCCAGACTAGTATGAGGGCCAACGTCCTGACTTTC
CDR3aa: CASSQTSMRANVLTF

abundance: NA
v_gene: TRBV19
j_gene: TRBJ2-4
d_gene: TRBD1
CDR3nt: TGTGCCAGTAGTATCTCCAGGGGGTCTGCCAAAAACATTCAGTACTTC
CDR3aa: CASSISRGSAKNIQYF

abundance: NA
v_gene: TRBV19
j_gene: TRBJ2-7
d_gene: TRBD1
CDR3nt: TGTGCCAGTAGTATCGGACAGGCCTACGAGCAGTACTTC
CDR3aa: CASSIGQAYEQYF

abundance: NA
v_gene: TRBV10-3
j_gene: TRBJ2-3
d_gene: TRBD1
CDR3nt: TGTGCCATCAGTGAGTCGACAGGGGGCCAAGGGGTGGGCACAGATACGCAGTATTTT
CDR3aa: CAISESTGGQGVGTDTQYF

abundance: NA
v_gene: TRBV29-1
j_gene: TRBJ2-5
d_gene: NA
CDR3nt: TGCAGCGTTGAAGACCCCAGGATGTATGAGACCCAGTACTTC
CDR3aa: CSVEDPRMYETQYF

abundance: NA
v_gene: TRBV14
j_gene: TRBJ2-7
d_gene: NA
CDR3nt: TGTGCCAGCAGCCAGGACAGATACGAGCAGTACTTC
CDR3aa: CASSQDRYEQYF

abundance: NA
v_gene: TRBV7-3
j_gene: TRBJ2-7
d_gene: NA
CDR3nt: TGTGCCAGCAGCTTATGGGAGGGGGGCGAGCAGTACTTC
CDR3aa: CASSLWEGGEQYF

abundance: NA
v_gene: TRBV19
j_gene: TRBJ2-2
d_gene: TRBD2
CDR3nt: TGTGCCAGTAGACGGGGGGGAGTACCCGGGGAGCTGTTTTTT
CDR3aa: CASRRGGVPGELFF

abundance: NA
v_gene: TRBV7-6
j_gene: TRBJ1-5
d_gene: NA
CDR3nt: TGTGCCAGCAGCCGCTCTTTCGGAGGCAAAAATCAGCCCCAGCATTTT
CDR3aa: CASSRSFGGKNQPQHF

abundance: NA
v_gene: TRBV10-2
j_gene: TRBJ2-5
d_gene: NA
CDR3nt: TGCGCCAGCAGTGAATCCAGGGGAGAGACCCAGTACTTC
CDR3aa: CASSESRGETQYF

abundance: NA
v_gene: TRBV5-1
j_gene: TRBJ2-5
d_gene: NA
CDR3nt: TGCGCCAGCAGCGGGGACCAAGAGACCCAGTACTTC
CDR3aa: CASSGDQETQYF

abundance: once
v_gene: TRBV5-4
j_gene: TRBJ2-7
d_gene: TRBD1
CDR3nt: TGTGCCAGCAGCATGGACAGGAGAGACGAGCAGTACTTC
CDR3aa: CASSMDRRDEQYF

abundance: NA
v_gene: TRBV20-1
j_gene: TRBJ2-2
d_gene: NA
CDR3nt: TGCAGTGCTGGCGGGGAGCTGTTTTTT
CDR3aa: CSAGGELFF

abundance: NA
v_gene: TRBV11-1
j_gene: TRBJ1-5
d_gene: NA
CDR3nt: TGTGCCAGCAGCTTGGGTAGCAATCAGCCCCAGCATTTT
CDR3aa: CASSLGSNQPQHF

abundance: NA
v_gene: TRBV7-3
j_gene: TRBJ1-1
d_gene: NA
CDR3nt: TGTGCCAGCAGCTTAACGCCAGGGATTGAAGCTTTCTTT
CDR3aa: CASSLTPGIEAFF

abundance: NA
v_gene: TRBV29-1
j_gene: TRBJ2-3
d_gene: NA
CDR3nt: TGCAGCGTCACGGACGGGGTGGGCACAGATACGCAGTATTTT
CDR3aa: CSVTDGVGTDTQYF

abundance: NA
v_gene: TRBV6-1
j_gene: TRBJ1-1
d_gene: TRBD1
CDR3nt: TGTGCCAGCAGTCAAACTTGGGGACAGGGGGCGGAAGCTTTCTTT
CDR3aa: CASSQTWGQGAEAFF

abundance: NA
v_gene: TRBV7-2
j_gene: TRBJ2-7
d_gene: NA
CDR3nt: TGTGCCAGCAGGACAGCCTACGAGCAGTACTTC
CDR3aa: CASRTAYEQYF

abundance: NA
v_gene: TRBV27
j_gene: TRBJ1-2
d_gene: TRBD1
CDR3nt: TGTGCCAGCAGTCCACAGGGGACTGGCTACACCTTC
CDR3aa: CASSPQGTGYTF

abundance: once
v_gene: TRBV5-4
j_gene: TRBJ1-2
d_gene: NA
CDR3nt: TGTGCCAGCAGCAATCGACAGACTAACTATGGCTACACCTTC
CDR3aa: CASSNRQTNYGYTF

abundance: NA
v_gene: TRBV15
j_gene: TRBJ2-3
d_gene: NA
CDR3nt: TGTGCCACCAGTTCTCAACCCACAGATACGCAGTATTTT
CDR3aa: CATSSQPTDTQYF

abundance: NA
v_gene: TRBV18
j_gene: TRBJ2-1
d_gene: TRBD2
CDR3nt: TGTGCCAGCTCACCTGTTCGCAGCGGGGGCTTCTACAATGAGCAGTTCTTC
CDR3aa: CASSPVRSGGFYNEQFF

abundance: NA
v_gene: TRBV28
j_gene: TRBJ1-2
d_gene: NA
CDR3nt: TGTGCCAGCAGTTTATGGGCCTATGGCTACACCTTC
CDR3aa: CASSLWAYGYTF

abundance: few
v_gene: TRBV10-1
j_gene: TRBJ2-3
d_gene: TRBD2
CDR3nt: TGCGCCAGCAGTGAGTTCGGACTAGCGGTGATATCCACAGATACGCAGTATTTT
CDR3aa: CASSEFGLAVISTDTQYF

abundance: NA
v_gene: TRBV15
j_gene: TRBJ1-2
d_gene: NA
CDR3nt: TGTGCCACCAGCATGGCAGGTCGGAACTATGGCTACACCTTC
CDR3aa: CATSMAGRNYGYTF

abundance: NA
v_gene: TRBV4-1
j_gene: TRBJ2-7
d_gene: TRBD1
CDR3nt: TGCGCCAGCAGCCAAGATCAGGGGACAGGGGAAGAGCAGTACTTC
CDR3aa: CASSQDQGTGEEQYF

abundance: NA
v_gene: TRBV4-2
j_gene: TRBJ1-3
d_gene: NA
CDR3nt: TGTGCCAGCAGCCAAGCCTCGAGCTCTGGAAACACCATATATTTT
CDR3aa: CASSQASSSGNTIYF

abundance: NA
v_gene: TRBV4-2
j_gene: TRBJ1-1
d_gene: TRBD1
CDR3nt: TGTGCCAGCAGCCAAGCAGGGGGCGGCACTGAAGCTTTCTTT
CDR3aa: CASSQAGGGTEAFF

abundance: NA
v_gene: TRBV2
j_gene: TRBJ2-1
d_gene: NA
CDR3nt: TGTGCCAGCAGCACGGGGTGGATCGTCAATGAGCAGTTCTTC
CDR3aa: CASSTGWIVNEQFF

abundance: NA
v_gene: TRBV28
j_gene: TRBJ2-1
d_gene: NA
CDR3nt: TGTGCCAGCAGTCCTACTCAGGGGGTAGGAGCGGGAGTCTCCTACAATGAGCAGTTCTTC
CDR3aa: CASSPTQGVGAGVSYNEQFF

abundance: NA
v_gene: TRBV11-1
j_gene: TRBJ2-7
d_gene: NA
CDR3nt: TGTGCCAGCAGTCCATCTTCTCAGGGCTACGAGCAGTACTTC
CDR3aa: CASSPSSQGYEQYF

abundance: NA
v_gene: TRBV4-2
j_gene: TRBJ2-1
d_gene: TRBD2
CDR3nt: TGTGCCAGCAGCCAAGACCCCAGCGGGAAGGGCAATGAGCAGTTCTTC
CDR3aa: CASSQDPSGKGNEQFF

abundance: NA
v_gene: TRBV30
j_gene: TRBJ1-1
d_gene: NA
CDR3nt: TGTGCCTGGAATGGGGGGGTGAACACTGAAGCTTTCTTT
CDR3aa: CAWNGGVNTEAFF

abundance: NA
v_gene: TRBV5-1
j_gene: TRBJ2-6
d_gene: NA
CDR3nt: TGCGCCAGCAGCTTTCCTAACTCTGGGGCCAACGTCCTGACTTTC
CDR3aa: CASSFPNSGANVLTF